Each of the 26 T cell receptor beta chains below was sequenced from the same sample in a study of blood T cell repertoires in COVID-19. Sequencing used immunoSEQ multiplex PCR; TCRdb keeps in-frame clones, though not all of them. The sample lists under 450,000 clones, approximately 88% occurring once. Material for sequencing was peripheral blood. The receptors come from a woman in her forties or fifties with COVID-19, enrolled during active disease.

The chain couples TRBV30 to TRBJ2-7, with 9 bases fitting TRBD1. There are 11 residues in the CDR3. V was clipped by 7 bases and J by 3 bases; unmatched bases: 1. Germline V gene sequence: CDR1 GTSNPN, CDR2 SVGIG (reference sequence). The CDR3 DNA is TGTGCCTTGACAGGGGGCTACGAGCAGTACTTC. Translating gives CALTGGYEQYF. Full variable domain (missing parts from reference TRBV30 and TRBJ2-7): SQTIHQWPATLVQPVGSPLSLECTVEGTSNPNLYWYRQAAGRGLQLLFYSVGIGQISSEVPQNLSASRPQDRQFILSSKKLLLSDSGFYLCALTGGYEQYFGPGTRLTVT.

The V and J genes are TRBV19 and TRBJ1-5; D unclear. Germline CDR1 is LNHDA and CDR2 is SQIVND (reference sequence). The CDR3 has 15 residues. Trimming removed 5 bases at V and 1 base at J, with 12 bases between. DNA of the CDR3: TGTGCCAGTAGTTCCAACACCGGGAGCAATCAGCCCCAGCATTTT. This translates into CASSSNTGSNQPQHF.

This chain uses TRBV6-5 with TRBJ1-4, with 7 bases identical to TRBD1. V was pared by 4 bases and J by 8 bases, with 7 bases of the junction left unmatched. This CDR3 has 14 residues. Per the germline V gene, CDR1 is MNHEY and CDR2 is SVGAGI. The CDR3 nucleotides are TGTGCCAGCAGTTTGACAGGGAGTTGGGAAAAACTGTTTTTT. Its translation: CASSLTGSWEKLFF.

V usage is TRBV11-2 and J usage is TRBJ2-3; 8 bases are a match to TRBD2. The CDR3 is made up of 18 amino acids. Germline CDR1 SGHAT, CDR2 FQNNGV. Trimming at V came to 1 base and at J to 8 bases, leaving 17 bases not matched to a gene. The CDR3 nucleotides are TGTGCCAGCAGCTTAGGGCCGAGACCGGGGGGGGCGGGAGGTACGCAGTATTTT. It codes for CASSLGPRPGGAGGTQYF.

The genes are TRBV9 and TRBJ2-3, with 11 bases lining up with TRBD1. CDR1 is SGDLS and CDR2 is YYNGEE in the germline V gene. The CDR3 runs 17 residues. J was trimmed by 1 base and V by 3 bases; bases with no gene match: 7. The CDR3 coding sequence is TGTGCCAGCAGCGAGGACAGGGGGCGCGAGGGCACAGATACGCAGTATTTT. It encodes CASSEDRGREGTDTQYF.

This clone was seen a few times. V is TRBV5-1 and J is TRBJ2-3, with 11 bases aligning to TRBD2. The CDR3 runs 17 residues. With 2 bases clipped from V and 1 base from J, the junction kept 6 bases outside the gene matches. Germline V lookup: CDR1 SGHRS, CDR2 YFSETQ. DNA of the CDR3: TGCGCCAGCAGCTTATTTAGCGGGGGGGCAGGCACAGATACGCAGTATTTT. It yields the protein CASSLFSGGAGTDTQYF.

V and J are TRBV6-5 and TRBJ2-3, with unresolved D. The CDR3 has 14 amino acids. CDR1 is MNHEY, CDR2 SVGAGI, per germline. Trimming removed 0 bases from V and 1 base from J, with 5 bases in between. The CDR3, as DNA: TGTGCCAGCAGTTACTCGGCAGGCACAGATACGCAGTATTTT. Its translation: CASSYSAGTDTQYF.

The J gene is TRBJ2-7, the V gene TRBV30; no reliable D call. The germline CDR1 and CDR2 sequences are GTSNPN and SVGIG (reference sequence). The V and J ends lost 5 bases and 2 bases respectively, with 22 bases between them. The CDR3 covers 16 residues. The CDR3 sequence is CAWAAPRRGGTYEQYF. The CDR3 DNA sequence: TGTGCCTGGGCGGCTCCGAGGCGAGGTGGTACCTACGAGCAGTACTTC.

The gene calls are TRBV5-5 and TRBJ1-4, with D perhaps TRBD1 (6 bases). This CDR3 has 14 amino acids. Trimming removed 0 bases at V and 6 bases at J, with 9 bases between. The germline CDR1 and CDR2 sequences are SGHKS and YYEKEE (reference sequence). The CDR3 DNA reads TGTGCCAGCAGCTTGGGCGGGGGGCATGAAAAACTGTTTTTT. This gives the protein CASSLGGGHEKLFF.

The chain carries TRBV9 and TRBJ1-1; D uncertain. Trimming took off 0 bases at V and 1 base at J, with 4 bases between the two ends. The CDR3 totals 13 residues. From germline, CDR1 is SGDLS and CDR2 YYNGEE. CDR3 sequence: CASSVVKNTEAFF. In nucleotides, the CDR3 is TGTGCCAGCAGCGTAGTCAAGAACACTGAAGCTTTCTTT.

The chain employs TRBV7-3 and TRBJ2-1; D gene ambiguous. The CDR3 sequence is 13 residues long. Trimming took 3 bases from V and 6 from J, leaving 9 bases between them. Germline lookup yields CDR1 SGHTA and CDR2 FQGTGA. The CDR3 region is CASSFPPLNEQFF. The CDR3 DNA reads TGTGCCAGCAGCTTCCCCCCCCTCAATGAGCAGTTCTTC.

The chain couples TRBV30 to TRBJ1-1; D ambiguous. Germline-derived CDR1 and CDR2 are GTSNPN and SVGIG (reference sequence). CDR3 length equals 13 residues. Trimming removed 3 bases from V and 0 bases from J, with 8 bases in between. CDR3 loop: CAWSAGVNTEAFF. CDR3 in DNA: TGTGCCTGGAGCGCAGGCGTGAACACTGAAGCTTTCTTT.

CDR3 sequence: CAWRSDRSTGYTF. CDR3 nucleotide sequence: TGTGCCTGGAGATCGGACAGGTCTACTGGCTACACCTTC. The V gene is TRBV30, the J gene TRBJ1-2; 7 bases agree with TRBD1. This CDR3 is 13 amino acids long. V lost 3 bases and J lost 7; bases outside the gene matches: 8. Germline CDR1 is GTSNPN and CDR2 is SVGIG (reference sequence).

This clone was seen a handful of times. The chain recombines TRBV27 with TRBJ2-7; 9 bases agree with TRBD1. This CDR3 has 16 residues. V was clipped by 5 bases and J by 3 bases; unmatched bases: 11. Germline CDR1 MNHEY, CDR2 SMNVEV (reference sequence). CDR3 sequence reads: CASSRREPGQGYEQYF. CDR3 sequence (DNA): TGTGCCAGCAGTCGAAGAGAGCCGGGACAGGGCTACGAGCAGTACTTC.

In DNA, the CDR3 is TGTGCCAGCAGCCAGCGGGGCTTTAGCACAGATACGCAGTATTTT. It encodes CASSQRGFSTDTQYF. The rearrangement joins TRBV3-1 (or the pseudogene TRBV3-2) to TRBJ2-3, with D possibly matching TRBD2 (6 bases). The germline CDR1 and CDR2 sequences are LGHDT and YNNKEL (reference sequence). This CDR3 contains 15 residues. The germline V and J ends were trimmed by 3 bases and 0 bases, with 10 bases remaining between them.

V gene TRBV2 combines with J gene TRBJ1-1; D gene ambiguous. V was shortened by 7 bases and J by 0 bases, with 9 bases between the two germline ends. Germline loops: CDR1 SNHLY, CDR2 FYNNEI. CDR3 length: 13 amino acids. The CDR3 DNA reads as TGTGCCAGCACCTTTTCGGTGAACACTGAAGCTTTCTTT. As protein: CASTFSVNTEAFF.

This chain joins TRBV30 and TRBJ1-4; D remains unclear. This CDR3 is built from 14 residues. The ends were cut back, 4 bases at V and 8 bases at J, with 17 bases in the middle. Germline CDR1 and CDR2: GTSNPN and SVGIG (reference sequence). The CDR3 DNA follows: TGTGCCTGGACCCTCAAGGACTCAGGAGAAAAACTGTTTTTT. Protein product: CAWTLKDSGEKLFF.

The V gene is TRBV27, the J gene TRBJ1-1; TRBD1 might be the D (6 bases). The CDR3 contains 15 residues. CDR1 is MNHEY and CDR2 is SMNVEV in the germline V gene (reference sequence). Trimming removed 3 bases at V and 4 bases at J, with 15 bases between. Here the CDR3 reads CASSFRDIRFTEAFF. The DNA for the CDR3 is TGTGCCAGCAGTTTCCGGGACATCCGGTTCACTGAAGCTTTCTTT.

This clone was picked up one time. The chain combines TRBV6-1 with TRBJ2-1; no clear D. The ends were cut back, 2 bases at V and 4 bases at J, with 9 bases in the middle. The CDR3 has 14 residues. CDR1 and CDR2 (germline): MNHNS, SASEGT. The CDR3 region has the DNA TGTGCCAGCAGTGAATCTTCACTTTACAATGAGCAGTTCTTC. The encoded protein is CASSESSLYNEQFF.

This chain joins TRBV7-9 and TRBJ1-4; D not resolved. Trimming took 6 bases from V and 8 from J, leaving 16 bases between them. The CDR3 consists of 14 residues. Germline V gene data show CDR1 as SEHNR and CDR2 as FQNEAQ (reference sequence). CDR3 loop: CASSQWVQPEKLFF. The DNA of the CDR3 is TGTGCCAGCAGTCAATGGGTACAGCCCGAAAAACTGTTTTTT.

This sequence joins TRBV2 and TRBJ1-5; perhaps TRBD1 as D (5 bases). Germline CDR1 SNHLY, CDR2 FYNNEI. V gave up 8 bases and J gave up 0 bases, with 11 bases separating them. The CDR3 consists of 14 residues. CDR3 DNA: TGTGCCAGCTCCAGACAGACTAGCAATCAGCCCCAGCATTTT. The encoded protein is CASSRQTSNQPQHF.

The chain has TRBV20-1 and TRBJ2-7; tentatively, D is TRBD2 (6 bases). CDR1 and CDR2 from the germline V gene are DFQATT and SNEGSKA (reference sequence). This CDR3 has 13 residues. V shed 3 bases and J shed 5 bases, with 14 bases lying between them. The CDR3 is CSASLPGVDEQYF. In DNA, the CDR3 is TGCAGTGCTAGTCTCCCGGGGGTCGACGAGCAGTACTTC.

DNA of the CDR3: TGCAGTGCGGCGGGGGCCTACGAGCAGTACTTC. Translation: CSAAGAYEQYF. V and J are TRBV20-1 and TRBJ2-7; 7 nucleotides align to TRBD2. V dropped 6 bases and J dropped 2; count of bases not matched to a gene: 1. The CDR3 is 11 residues long. The V gene's germline CDR1 is DFQATT and CDR2 SNEGSKA (reference sequence).

The chain joins TRBV24-1 to TRBJ2-3, with 14 bases matching TRBD2. The CDR3 has 18 amino acids. J lost 9 bases, V lost 4 bases, and 14 bases had no gene match. The germline V gene has CDR1 KGHDR and CDR2 SFDVKD. This CDR3 reads CATSDPVLTSGGAGTQYF. In DNA form, the CDR3 reads TGTGCCACCAGTGACCCTGTACTGACTAGCGGGGGGGCCGGAACGCAGTATTTT.

The V and J genes are TRBV30 and TRBJ2-7; tentatively, D is TRBD1 (5 bases). V lost 6 bases to trimming and J lost 3 bases, with 12 bases between them. The CDR3 extends over 12 amino acids. The germline CDR1 and CDR2 sequences are GTSNPN and SVGIG (reference sequence). The CDR3 coding sequence is TGTGCCTGCGGACATACTGACTACGAGCAGTACTTC. Its translation is CACGHTDYEQYF.

V and J are TRBV5-8 and TRBJ2-6; 9 bases agree with TRBD1. Germline V gene lookup returns CDR1 SGHTS and CDR2 YDEGEE. The V and J ends lost 4 bases and 4 bases, in that order; junction bases with no gene match: 9. The CDR3 is 17 amino acids. Written as DNA, the CDR3 is TGTGCCAGCAGCGTCTCACAGGGGGCGGGAGGGGCCAACGTCCTGACTTTC. This sequence encodes CASSVSQGAGGANVLTF.